A selection of T cell receptor beta chains follows, all from one sample in a study of regulatory T cells in long-lasting Graves disease. TCRdb re-analysed the multiplex PCR reads in MiXCR, keeping a single row per CDR3 protein. The sample yields 520,000 or so distinct CDR3 sequences, approximately 12% seen once. These same data were also listed under a study on T cells in Graves' hyperthyroidism and ophthalmopathy.

The starting material was peripheral blood mononuclear cells (PBMCs), obtained at new diagnosis, from a patient treated with antithyroid drugs. The receptor source for this set is a woman aged 30 to 39 with Graves disease. Each CDR3 is given with its conserved first and last residue. The D gene is left open where the match is weak. Where a row states a size, it is once, few, many or the class of an expanded clone; other rows omit it.

>TRBV19|TRBJ1-2|-|-
TGTGCCAGTAGGGGGTGGGGGACCCTCTATGGCTACACCTTC
CASRGWGTLYGYTF
>TRBV27|TRBJ2-1|few|TRBD1
TGTGCCAGCAGCCTTGACAGGGTAGATACTTCGGGGAATGAGCAGTTCTTC
CASSLDRVDTSGNEQFF
>TRBV5-1|TRBJ2-3|-|-
TGCGCCAGCAGCTTTGATGGAAACACAGATACGCAGTATTTT
CASSFDGNTDTQYF
>TRBV18|TRBJ2-1|-|TRBD1
TGTGCCAGCTCAAGGGACAGCTACGAGCAGTTCTTC
CASSRDSYEQFF
>TRBV6-2/TRBV6-3|TRBJ1-1|many|TRBD1
TGTGCCAGCAGTTACTGGGGACAGTTCGCGGCTTTCTTT
CASSYWGQFAAFF
>TRBV28|TRBJ1-5|many|-
TGTGCCAGCAGCCCCGAGCCATATAGCAATCAGCCCCAGCATTTT
CASSPEPYSNQPQHF
>TRBV2|TRBJ2-3|many|-
TGTGCCAGCAGTGAGAGGGCTCCTAGCACAGATACGCAGTATTTT
CASSERAPSTDTQYF
>TRBV11-3|TRBJ2-5|many|TRBD2
TGTGCCAGCAGCCCCGGGGGGCAAGAGACCCAGTACTTC
CASSPGGQETQYF
>TRBV7-8|TRBJ2-7|many|TRBD2
TGTGCCAGCAGCCCGCCGGGACTAGTGTCCGACGAGCAGTACTTC
CASSPPGLVSDEQYF
>TRBV11-2|TRBJ2-7|many|TRBD2
TGTGCCAGCAGCTATACCGGGACTAGCTCCTACGAGCAGTACTTC
CASSYTGTSSYEQYF
>TRBV6-1|TRBJ2-3|many|TRBD2
TGTGCCAGCAGTGTACTAGCGGGTACCACAGATACGCAGTATTTT
CASSVLAGTTDTQYF
>TRBV7-2|TRBJ2-4|few|TRBD2
TGTGCCAGCAGCTCCGGACTAGCAATCCTCATTCAGTACTTC
CASSSGLAILIQYF
>TRBV20-1|TRBJ2-1|many|TRBD2
TGCAGTGCTAAGGACAGGGGAAATAGCGGGAGGGGTTACAATGAGCAGTTCTTC
CSAKDRGNSGRGYNEQFF
>TRBV2|TRBJ1-3|many|-
TGTGCCAGCAGTGTTGACAGGCCCAGCTCTGGAAACACCATATATTTT
CASSVDRPSSGNTIYF
>TRBV20-1|TRBJ2-1|many|-
TGCAGTGCTATTCACTCGGGCGGTGGGCTAGAGGGGTTCTTC
CSAIHSGGGLEGFF
>TRBV6-1|TRBJ2-3|-|-
TGTGCCAGCTGGGAGTTCAGGGTCGAGTGGGATACGCAGTATTTT
CASWEFRVEWDTQYF
>TRBV20-1|TRBJ2-1|many|TRBD2
TGCAGTGCACAAGGGGTGGGAGGCACTGGGACTAGCGGACGGTGGAAGTTCTTC
CSAQGVGGTGTSGRWKFF
>TRBV5-1|TRBJ1-6|many|-
TGCGCCAGCAGCTTGTTTCAGGGGCTTACACCCCTCCACTTT
CASSLFQGLTPLHF
>TRBV6-1|TRBJ2-7|many|-
TGTGCCACCTCAAGTCCTGTCCCTCTCGAGCAGTACTTC
CATSSPVPLEQYF
>TRBV9|TRBJ2-7|many|TRBD2
TGTGCCAGCAGCGTAGGAGGGAGGGCCCTCAACGAGCAGTACTTC
CASSVGGRALNEQYF
>TRBV27|TRBJ2-3|many|TRBD2
TGTGCCAGCAGTCTAAAAGGACTAGCGGGAATCACAGATACGCAGTATTTT
CASSLKGLAGITDTQYF
>TRBV2|TRBJ2-5|-|-
TGTGCCAGCAGCTTATGGTCAGAGACCCAGTACTTC
CASSLWSETQYF
>TRBV7-2|TRBJ2-1|many|TRBD1
TGTGCCAGCAGCACAAAGACCGGGACAGGGTTTGATGAGCAGTTCTTC
CASSTKTGTGFDEQFF
>TRBV7-2|TRBJ2-3|many|-
TGTGCCAGCAGCTTTGCATATGCTGCAGATACGCAGTATTTT
CASSFAYAADTQYF
>TRBV5-1|TRBJ1-2|many|TRBD1
TGCGCCAGCAGACGGACAGGGGGTCAAGTCTATGGCTACACCTTC
CASRRTGGQVYGYTF
>TRBV12-3/TRBV12-4|TRBJ1-5|many|-
TGTGCCAGCAGTTTACGAAAGTCCGTCAATCAGCCCCAGCATTTT
CASSLRKSVNQPQHF
>TRBV4-1|TRBJ2-2|few|-
TGCGCCAGCAGCCATGTTCGGAATTCCAGGGAGCTGTTTTTT
CASSHVRNSRELFF
>TRBV7-3|TRBJ2-1|many|TRBD2
TGTGCCAGCAGCAAAAAGTATTCGGGAGGTTTAAATGAGCAGTTCTTC
CASSKKYSGGLNEQFF
>TRBV7-8|TRBJ2-3|many|-
TGTGCCAGCAGCATACAGGGTGGGGAGCGGGCTACGCAGTATTTT
CASSIQGGERATQYF
>TRBV6-2/TRBV6-3|TRBJ1-1|many|-
TGTGCCAGCAAAGACCGGACGGACCGGGCGGCTTTCTTT
CASKDRTDRAAFF
>TRBV6-1|TRBJ2-7|many|-
TGTGCCAGCAGTGAATTGGGGGTCTCCTCCTCCTACGAGCAGTACTTC
CASSELGVSSSYEQYF
>TRBV30|TRBJ2-7|-|TRBD1
TGTGCCGGGGGACAGGGGGCCCGCGAGCAGTACTTC
CAGGQGAREQYF
>TRBV10-3|TRBJ2-1|many|-
TGTGCCATCAGCGGACTGAGCTCCTACAATGAGCAGTTCTTC
CAISGLSSYNEQFF
>TRBV4-3|TRBJ2-7|many|TRBD2
TGCGCCAGCAGCCGAGCTAGCGGACCCTACGAGCAGTACTTC
CASSRASGPYEQYF
>TRBV10-3|TRBJ2-1|many|-
TGTGCCATCAGTGAGTCGGAGGGGACTTCAAATAATGAGCAGTTCTTC
CAISESEGTSNNEQFF
>TRBV12-3/TRBV12-4|TRBJ2-3|many|-
TGTGCCAGCAGTTTAAGCAGGGGGGGGATCCATACGCAGTATTTT
CASSLSRGGIHTQYF
>TRBV7-2|TRBJ1-6|few|TRBD1
TGTGCCAGCAGCTACGACAGGGCCGGTAATTCACCCCTCCACTTT
CASSYDRAGNSPLHF